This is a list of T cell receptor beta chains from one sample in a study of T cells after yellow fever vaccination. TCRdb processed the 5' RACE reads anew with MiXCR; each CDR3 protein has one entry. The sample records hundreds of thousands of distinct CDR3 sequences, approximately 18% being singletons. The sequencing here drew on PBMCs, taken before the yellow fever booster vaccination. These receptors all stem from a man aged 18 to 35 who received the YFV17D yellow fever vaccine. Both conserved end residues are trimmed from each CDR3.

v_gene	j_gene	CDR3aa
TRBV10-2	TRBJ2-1	ASGGRGLYNEQF
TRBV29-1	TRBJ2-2	SAGTVSTGELF
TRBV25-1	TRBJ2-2	ASSEQVFRPGELF
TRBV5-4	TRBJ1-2	ASSLSQDRYGYT
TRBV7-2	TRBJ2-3	ASNLSGGEDTQY
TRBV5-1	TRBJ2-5	ASSPRTLPETQY
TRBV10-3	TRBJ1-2	AISDGQGGYGYT
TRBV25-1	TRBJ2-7	ASSGLETYEQY
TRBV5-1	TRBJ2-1	ASSLTGTSEDEQF
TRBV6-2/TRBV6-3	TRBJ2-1	ASSYGGGMRYNEQF
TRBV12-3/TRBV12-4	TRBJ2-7	ASSWGSHEQY
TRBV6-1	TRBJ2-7	ASSFGPEKYEQY
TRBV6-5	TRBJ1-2	ASSYSGRGYGYT
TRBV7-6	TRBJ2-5	ASSPSGVGETQY
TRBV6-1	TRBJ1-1	ASSEFGNGKAF
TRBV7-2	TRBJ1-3	ASSPKRAVRGGNTIY
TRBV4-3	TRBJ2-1	ASSRGLAGGPEQF
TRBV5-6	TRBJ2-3	ASSPESDLTQY
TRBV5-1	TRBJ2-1	ASSLEAAYNEQF
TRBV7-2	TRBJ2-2	AIPQGRQGRLTGELF
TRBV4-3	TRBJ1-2	ASSQQVLDYGYT
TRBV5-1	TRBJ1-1	ASSLAGSRENTEAF
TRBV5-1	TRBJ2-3	ASSPRLAGMDTQF
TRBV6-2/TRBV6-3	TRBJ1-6	ASRSDRDYNSPLH